What follows is one TCR beta chain and its context. Its antigen remains unknown. The PCR ran on 60 Vbeta and 13 Jbeta primers. Generated by immunoSEQ multiplex PCR, the TCRdb table keeps only in-frame clones and is missing some. Of around 130,000 clones detected, under 85% appear once; the ten largest clones hold roughly 3.1%. The data stem from a study of cytomegalovirus exposure and HLA in healthy donors. Findings of the study overall: At a 0.05 false discovery rate, a later analysis found roughly 17,000 TCR beta sequences to be associated with HLA alleles. The later analysis indicated that the majority of CMV-associated TCR beta chains appeared HLA-restricted.

Germline CDR1 reads SGHTA; CDR2 reads FQGTGA. CDR3 length equals 15 residues. The V and J ends lost 4 bases and 6 bases, in that order; junction bases with no gene match: 12. The genes are TRBV7-3 and TRBJ2-7, with TRBD2 matching 7 bases. Sequenced: PBMCs. The sequence came from a man aged 25-40 years in good health and CMV-seronegative. CDR3 DNA sequence: TGTGCCAGCAGCTCAAATACCGGGACTATAAGCGAGCAGTACTTC. This gives the protein CASSSNTGTISEQYF.